Sequencing of this T cell receptor (beta chain) was carried out in a study of blood T cell repertoires in COVID-19. Study summary: Samples representing acute and convalescent COVID-19 were sourced from the United States, Italy and Spain. PBMCs, B-cell-depleted T cells, or T cells provided the cDNA or gDNA that made up the material.

Measured with immunoSEQ multiplex PCR; TCRdb has only the in-frame clones, and not every one. The sample holds 380,000 or so clones, roughly 90% seen once. The Seattle site enrolled patients during active infection and followed them longitudinally. This clone has just one count. J was trimmed by 5 bases and V by 7 bases; bases with no gene match: 11. The CDR3 consists of 15 residues. The V gene's germline CDR1 is LNHDA and CDR2 SQIVND (reference sequence). The source of this sequence is a woman in her sixties or seventies with COVID-19, enrolled during active disease. The chain is built from TRBV19 and TRBJ2-1; 7 bases align to TRBD1. Sequences were obtained from peripheral blood. The DNA for the CDR3 is TGTGCCAGTACCAACGACAGGGAAGGGCACAATGAGCAGTTCTTC. Translating gives CASTNDREGHNEQFF.